The 23 T cell receptor beta chains below were found in one sample sequenced in a study of human T cells and chemical hapten exposure. One entry per CDR3 protein, called by TCRdb with MiXCR from the RACE reads. The table records a few hundred thousand distinct CDR3 sequences, about 7.7% of them present only once. The time point is: pre-sensitization, week 0. Indicated treatment: therapeutic diphenylcyclopropenone sensitization with weekly scalp DPC. The material sequenced was whole blood, taken in connection with sensitization to the hapten diphenylcyclopropenone (DPC). Receptor source: a man aged 18 to 29 with alopecia areata. Some clones in this sample may be carry-over from other donors' samples.

This clonotype was detected ten times or more. The chain couples TRBV20-1 to TRBJ2-1, with a possible D match to TRBD2 (6 bases). This CDR3 has 12 amino acids. V was pared by 6 bases and J by 5 bases, with 11 bases between. Germline-derived CDR1 and CDR2 are DFQATT and SNEGSKA (reference sequence). For the CDR3, the DNA is TGCAGTGCATGCAGGGAGGACAATGAGCAGTTCTTC. This encodes CSACREDNEQFF.

This clonotype was observed a few times. The chain recombines TRBV6-2 or TRBV6-3 with TRBJ1-1; 9 nucleotides line up with TRBD1. V gave up 7 bases and J gave up 0 bases; unmatched junction bases: 9. The CDR3 runs to 16 residues. CDR1 is MNHEY and CDR2 is SVGEGT in the germline V gene. The CDR3 loop reads CASTVIQGAVNTEAFF. Here the CDR3 DNA reads TGTGCCAGCACCGTAATACAGGGGGCTGTGAACACTGAAGCTTTCTTT.

This clonotype has a count of ten or more. The chain has TRBV4-1 and TRBJ1-5, with TRBD1 matching over 9 bases. Trimming took 2 bases from V and 6 from J; bases not matched to a gene: 5. The CDR3 consists of 15 residues. Germline lookup yields CDR1 MGHRA and CDR2 YSYEKL. CDR3 sequence reads: CASSQTGTGSQPQHF. The CDR3 DNA sequence: TGCGCCAGCAGCCAAACCGGGACAGGGTCTCAGCCCCAGCATTTT.

J is TRBJ2-3 and V is TRBV7-2; D gene ambiguous. Between the trimmed V and J ends, which lost 4 bases and 1 base, there was a span of 15 bases. Germline values: CDR1 SGHTA, CDR2 FQGNSA. The CDR3 has 16 amino acids. The CDR3 DNA reads TGTGCCAGCAGCTCCAATCCCGGTCGGGGCACAGATACGCAGTATTTT. Protein sequence: CASSSNPGRGTDTQYF.

The chain uses TRBV4-1 and TRBJ1-4, with D perhaps matching TRBD1 (6 bases). Looked up from germline, CDR1 is MGHRA and CDR2 is YSYEKL. Trimming left V 4 bases short and J 7 bases short, with 19 bases between. The CDR3 consists of 16 residues. In DNA, the CDR3 is TGCGCCAGCAGCCGAATTCCAGGGGCCGAGTCTGAAAAACTGTTTTTT. It specifies CASSRIPGAESEKLFF.

The rearrangement uses TRBV5-1 and TRBJ2-4; TRBD1 matches 7 bases. Trimming at V came to 3 bases and at J to 0 bases, leaving 6 bases not matched to a gene. Germline assignment: CDR1 SGHRS and CDR2 YFSETQ. CDR3 length: 16 residues. This CDR3 reads CASSWTGALAKNIQYF. The DNA for the CDR3 is TGCGCCAGCAGCTGGACAGGCGCTTTAGCCAAAAACATTCAGTACTTC.

This clonotype was counted a few times. This chain joins TRBV11-2 and TRBJ1-5, with D tentatively TRBD1 (5 bases). V lost 5 bases, J lost 6 bases, and 14 bases lay in between. The CDR3 length is 14 residues. Germline V lookup: CDR1 SGHAT, CDR2 FQNNGV. Here the CDR3 DNA reads TGTGCCAGCAGCAAGGGGATGCAGACTCAGCCCCAGCATTTT. Residues: CASSKGMQTQPQHF.

This chain uses TRBV4-1 with TRBJ1-4, with D uncertain. CDR1 and CDR2 (germline): MGHRA, YSYEKL. V lost 6 bases and J 5 bases, leaving 10 bases between the germline ends. The CDR3 contains 13 residues. DNA for the CDR3: TGCGCCAGCAGTCAGACCTTAAATGAAAAACTGTTTTTT. The encoded protein is CASSQTLNEKLFF.

This clonotype was seen repeatedly, ten times or more. J is TRBJ1-3 and V is TRBV28; 7 nucleotides match TRBD1. Germline CDR1 is MDHEN and CDR2 is SYDVKM. The V segment lost 6 bases and the J segment 3 bases; nucleotides outside the gene matches: 5. The CDR3 length is 14 residues. The CDR3, as DNA: TGTGCCAGCAGCCTCGACAGGGATGGAAACACCATATATTTT. Translating gives CASSLDRDGNTIYF.

The chain uses TRBV29-1 and TRBJ2-3; perhaps D is TRBD1 or TRBD2 (5 bases each). The germline V gene has CDR1 SQVTM and CDR2 ANQGSEA. Trimming pared 1 base from V and 3 bases from J, leaving 8 bases between. The CDR3 spans 13 residues. The DNA for the CDR3 is TGCAGCGTTGAAGTTGAGGGGACAGATACGCAGTATTTT. As protein: CSVEVEGTDTQYF.

This clonotype showed up many times. The V and J genes are TRBV6-4 and TRBJ2-3, with D hard to call. V lost 0 bases, J lost 5 bases, and 9 bases lay in between. Germline V gene data show CDR1 as MRHNA and CDR2 as SNTAGT. The CDR3 spans 14 residues. The CDR3 nucleotides are TGTGCCAGCAGTGACTCAAACACAAGAGATACGCAGTATTTT. Translating it yields CASSDSNTRDTQYF.

This clonotype was detected a few times. J is TRBJ2-1 and V is TRBV6-4; tentative D call: TRBD2 (6 bases). V was cut by 0 bases and J by 1 base, with 10 bases left in between. The germline gives CDR1 MRHNA, CDR2 SNTAGT. This CDR3 is built from 16 residues. CDR3 sequence: CASSDSRGLSYNEQFF. Written as DNA, the CDR3 is TGTGCCAGCAGTGACTCGAGGGGACTGTCCTACAATGAGCAGTTCTTC.

This clonotype was counted at least ten times. The V and J genes are TRBV6-2 or TRBV6-3 and TRBJ2-7; 9 bases agree with TRBD1. The germline CDR1 and CDR2 sequences are MNHEY and SVGEGT. The CDR3 has 12 residues. With 5 bases clipped from V and 5 bases from J, the junction kept 1 base outside the gene matches. The CDR3 sequence: CASSRTGDEQYV. CDR3 DNA sequence: TGTGCCAGCAGTCGGACAGGGGACGAGCAGTACGTC.

This clonotype was detected many times. The rearrangement uses TRBV28 and TRBJ1-2; perhaps TRBD1 as D (5 bases). Germline CDR1 and CDR2: MDHEN and SYDVKM. Trimming took off 3 bases at V and 4 bases at J, with 15 bases between the two ends. CDR3 length: 15 amino acids. The CDR3 protein is CASSFQEGTLYGYTF. DNA of the CDR3: TGTGCCAGCAGTTTTCAAGAGGGGACCCTCTATGGCTACACCTTC.

V gene TRBV29-1 combines with J gene TRBJ1-1; weak D call: TRBD1 (5 bases). V shed 4 bases and J shed 3 bases, with 12 bases lying between them. The germline CDR1 and CDR2 sequences are SQVTM and ANQGSEA. The CDR3 runs 13 residues. CDR3 amino acids: CSVGSDSHTEAFF. CDR3 nucleotides: TGCAGCGTTGGTAGCGACAGCCACACTGAAGCTTTCTTT.

This clonotype came up a few times. The gene calls are TRBV25-1 and TRBJ2-7; no clear D gene. V dropped 4 bases and J dropped 6 bases, with 7 bases sitting between them. The CDR3 has 11 residues. Per germline, CDR1 MGHDK and CDR2 SYGVNS. CDR3 amino acids: CASSVSGEQYF. CDR3 nucleotides: TGTGCCAGCAGTGTTTCGGGCGAGCAGTACTTC.

This clonotype was counted many times. This CDR3 is CASSVPVESYEQYF. The CDR3 bases are TGTGCCAGCTCCGTCCCGGTCGAATCCTACGAGCAGTACTTC. This sequence joins TRBV2 and TRBJ2-7; D uncertain. Looked up from germline, CDR1 is SNHLY and CDR2 is FYNNEI. V lost 8 bases to trimming and J lost 1 base, with 15 bases between them. The CDR3 is made up of 14 amino acids.

A few counts support this clonotype. This chain connects TRBV5-5 to TRBJ2-7; D is ambiguous. Trimming shortened V by 4 bases and J by 3 bases, and 8 bases separated the two germline ends. The CDR3 loop spans 12 amino acids. Germline V gives CDR1 SGHKS, CDR2 YYEKEE (reference sequence). For the CDR3, the DNA is TGTGCCAGCAGCACCACCGGCTACGAGCAGTACGTC. It encodes CASSTTGYEQYV.

This clonotype occurred a few times. V gene TRBV5-1 combines with J gene TRBJ2-1; 11 bases fit TRBD2. Germline values: CDR1 SGHRS, CDR2 YFSETQ. Germline trimming cut 4 bases from V and 5 bases from J; bases unmatched to any gene: 11. The CDR3 contains 17 residues. The CDR3 is CASSPLLAGADHNEQFF. The CDR3 DNA reads TGCGCCAGCAGCCCTTTACTAGCGGGGGCCGACCACAATGAGCAGTTCTTC.

This clonotype was seen ten or more times. The rearrangement uses TRBV7-3 and TRBJ1-2; the match to TRBD1 covers 12 bases. Looked up from germline, CDR1 is SGHTA and CDR2 is FQGTGA. The CDR3 runs 14 residues. Trimming cost V 5 bases and J 5 bases; bases outside gene matches: 3. The CDR3 here is CASSLGQGAYGYTF. Written as DNA, the CDR3 is TGTGCCAGCAGCCTGGGACAGGGGGCTTATGGCTACACCTTC.

This clonotype showed up just a few times. The chain carries TRBV4-3 and TRBJ1-1; D is ambiguous. The ends were cut back, 3 bases at V and 5 bases at J, with 10 bases in the middle. The germline V gene encodes CDR1 LGHNA and CDR2 YSLEER. This CDR3 region has 13 residues. The CDR3 spells CASSHDTWTEAFF. CDR3 DNA: TGCGCCAGCAGCCATGACACCTGGACTGAAGCTTTCTTT.

The rearrangement links TRBV6-1 to TRBJ2-5; D call uncertain. CDR3 length equals 13 residues. Germline CDR1 is MNHNS and CDR2 is SASEGT. V was shortened by 2 bases and J by 5 bases, with 9 bases between the two germline ends. The DNA for the CDR3 is TGTGCCAGCAGTGAAATTGCCAGGGAGACCCAGTACTTC. This encodes CASSEIARETQYF.

The chain links TRBV11-2 to TRBJ2-5; D call uncertain. The CDR3 sequence is 15 residues long. Trimming took 1 base from V and 1 from J, leaving 10 bases between them. Germline CDR1 reads SGHAT; CDR2 reads FQNNGV. CDR3 in DNA: TGTGCCAGCAGCTTAGTTCGGACGATCCAAGAGACCCAGTACTTC. This translates into CASSLVRTIQETQYF.